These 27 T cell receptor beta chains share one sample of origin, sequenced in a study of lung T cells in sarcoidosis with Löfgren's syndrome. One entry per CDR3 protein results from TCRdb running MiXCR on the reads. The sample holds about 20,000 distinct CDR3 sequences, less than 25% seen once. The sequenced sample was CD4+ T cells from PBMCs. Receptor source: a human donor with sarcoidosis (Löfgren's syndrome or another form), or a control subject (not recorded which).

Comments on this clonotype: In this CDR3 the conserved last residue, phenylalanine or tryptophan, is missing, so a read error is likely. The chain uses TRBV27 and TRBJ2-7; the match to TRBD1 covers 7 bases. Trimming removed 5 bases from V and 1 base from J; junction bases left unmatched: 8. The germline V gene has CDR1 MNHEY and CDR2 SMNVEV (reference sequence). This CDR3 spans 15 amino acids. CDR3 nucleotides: TGTGCCAGCAGTAACCGGGACAGCCCTTCCTACGAGCAGTACCTC. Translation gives CASSNRDSPSYEQYL.

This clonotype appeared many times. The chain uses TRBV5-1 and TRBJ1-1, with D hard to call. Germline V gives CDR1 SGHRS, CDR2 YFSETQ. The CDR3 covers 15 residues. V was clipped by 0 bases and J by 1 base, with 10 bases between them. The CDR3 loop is CASSLVAGSNTEAFF. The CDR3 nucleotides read TGCGCCAGCAGCTTGGTGGCGGGGTCGAACACTGAAGCTTTCTTT.

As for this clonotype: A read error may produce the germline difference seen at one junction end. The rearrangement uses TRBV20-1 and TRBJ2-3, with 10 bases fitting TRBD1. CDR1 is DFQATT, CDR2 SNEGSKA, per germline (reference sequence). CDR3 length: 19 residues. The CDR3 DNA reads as TGCGGTGCTGGGGGGACCGGGACAGGGGCCTCGGTAGGCACAGATACGCAGTATTTT. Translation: CGAGGTGTGASVGTDTQYF.

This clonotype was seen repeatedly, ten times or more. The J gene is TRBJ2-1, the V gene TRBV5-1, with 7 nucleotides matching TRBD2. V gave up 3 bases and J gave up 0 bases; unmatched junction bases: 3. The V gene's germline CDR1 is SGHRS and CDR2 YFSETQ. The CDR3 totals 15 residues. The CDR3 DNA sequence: TGCGCCAGCAGCTGGGGGGGATCCTCCTACAATGAGCAGTTCTTC. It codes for CASSWGGSSYNEQFF.

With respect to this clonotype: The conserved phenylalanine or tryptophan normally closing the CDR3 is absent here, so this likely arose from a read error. CDR3 DNA: TGTGCCAGCAGCAAACGTGGGTCCGCGGACACCGGGGAGCTGTTTTCT. Protein product: CASSKRGSADTGELFS. V is TRBV7-2 and J is TRBJ2-2; D not certain. In germline, CDR1 is SGHTA, CDR2 FQGNSA. Trimming removed 5 bases at V and 3 bases at J, with 16 bases between. The CDR3 consists of 16 residues.

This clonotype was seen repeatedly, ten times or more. CDR3 DNA sequence: TGTGCCAGCAGTTTAGAGGGGAAGCGTGGCACTGAAGCTTTCTTT. Translating it yields CASSLEGKRGTEAFF. This rearrangement joins TRBV12-3 or TRBV12-4 to TRBJ1-1; possibly TRBD1 for D (5 bases). The CDR3 is 15 amino acids. V gave up 1 base and J gave up 4 bases, with 13 bases separating them.

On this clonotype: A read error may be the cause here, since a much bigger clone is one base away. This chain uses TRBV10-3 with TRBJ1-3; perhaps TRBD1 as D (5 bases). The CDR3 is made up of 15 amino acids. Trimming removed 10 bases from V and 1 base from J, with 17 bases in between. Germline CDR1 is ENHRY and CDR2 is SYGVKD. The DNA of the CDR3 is TGTGCCACCAACTCGCAGGGAACGTCTGGAAACACCATATATTTT. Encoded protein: CATNSQGTSGNTIYF.

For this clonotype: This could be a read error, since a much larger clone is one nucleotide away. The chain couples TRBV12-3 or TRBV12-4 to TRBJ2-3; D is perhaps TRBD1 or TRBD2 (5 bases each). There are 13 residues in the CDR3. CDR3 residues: CASTADLTGTQYF. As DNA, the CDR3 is TGTGCCAGCACCGCGGACTTAACAGGTACGCAGTATTTT.

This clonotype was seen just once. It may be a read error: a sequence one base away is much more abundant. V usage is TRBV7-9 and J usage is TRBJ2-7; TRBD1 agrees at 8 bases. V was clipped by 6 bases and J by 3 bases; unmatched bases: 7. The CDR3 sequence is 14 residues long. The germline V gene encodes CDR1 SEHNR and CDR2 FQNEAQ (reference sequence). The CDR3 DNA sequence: TGTGCCAGCAGACCAGGACAGGGAAACTACGAGCAGTACTTC. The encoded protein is CASRPGQGNYEQYF. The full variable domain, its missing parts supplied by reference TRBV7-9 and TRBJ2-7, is DTGVSQNPRHKITKRGQNVTFRCDPISEHNRLYWYRQTLGQGPEFLTYFQNEAQLEKSRLLSDRFSAERPKGSFSTLEIQRTEQGDSAMYLCASRPGQGNYEQYFGPGTRLTVT.

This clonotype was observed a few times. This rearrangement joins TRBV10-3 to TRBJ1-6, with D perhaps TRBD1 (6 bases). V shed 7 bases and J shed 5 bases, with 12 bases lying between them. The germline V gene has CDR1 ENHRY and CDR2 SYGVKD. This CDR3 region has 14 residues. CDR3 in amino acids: CAIKEGQNNSPLHF. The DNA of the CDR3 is TGTGCCATCAAAGAAGGACAGAATAATTCACCCCTCCACTTT.

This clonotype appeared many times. The DNA for the CDR3 is TGTGCCAGCAGTTTAAATGAGGGAGAGACCCAGTACTTC. This gives the protein CASSLNEGETQYF. The V gene is TRBV12-3 or TRBV12-4, the J gene TRBJ2-5; weak D call: TRBD2 (5 bases). Trimming removed 2 bases from V and 4 bases from J, with 8 bases in between. The CDR3 is made up of 13 amino acids.

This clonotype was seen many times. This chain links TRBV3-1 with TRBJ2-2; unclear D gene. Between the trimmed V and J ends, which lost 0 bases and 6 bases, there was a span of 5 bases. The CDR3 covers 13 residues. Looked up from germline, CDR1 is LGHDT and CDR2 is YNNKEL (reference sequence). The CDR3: CASSQDTAGELFF. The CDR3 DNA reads TGTGCCAGCAGCCAAGATACCGCCGGGGAGCTGTTTTTT.

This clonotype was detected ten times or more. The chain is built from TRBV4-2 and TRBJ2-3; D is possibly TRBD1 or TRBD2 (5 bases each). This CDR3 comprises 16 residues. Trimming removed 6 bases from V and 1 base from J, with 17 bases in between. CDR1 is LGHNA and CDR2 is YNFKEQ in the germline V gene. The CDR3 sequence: CASRSLVGVGTDTQYF. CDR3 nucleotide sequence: TGTGCCAGCAGATCGTTGGTGGGGGTTGGCACAGATACGCAGTATTTT.

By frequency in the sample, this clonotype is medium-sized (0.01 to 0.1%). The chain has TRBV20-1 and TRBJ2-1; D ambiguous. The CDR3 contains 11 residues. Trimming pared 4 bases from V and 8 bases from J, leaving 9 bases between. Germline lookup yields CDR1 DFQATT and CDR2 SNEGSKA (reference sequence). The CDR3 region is CSATNIDEQFF. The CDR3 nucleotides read TGCAGTGCTACTAATATCGATGAGCAGTTCTTC.

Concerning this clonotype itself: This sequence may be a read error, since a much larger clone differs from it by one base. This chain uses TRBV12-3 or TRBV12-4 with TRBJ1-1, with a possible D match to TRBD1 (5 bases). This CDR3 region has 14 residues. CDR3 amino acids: CVSSPARGDTEAFF. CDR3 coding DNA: TGTGTCAGCAGTCCAGCGCGGGGGGACACTGAAGCTTTCTTT.

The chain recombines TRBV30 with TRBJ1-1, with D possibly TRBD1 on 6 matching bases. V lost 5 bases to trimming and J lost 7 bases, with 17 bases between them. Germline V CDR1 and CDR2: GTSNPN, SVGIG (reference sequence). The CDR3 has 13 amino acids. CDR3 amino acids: CAWDRRGFSEAFF. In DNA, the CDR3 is TGTGCCTGGGACAGGAGGGGGTTCAGTGAAGCTTTCTTT.

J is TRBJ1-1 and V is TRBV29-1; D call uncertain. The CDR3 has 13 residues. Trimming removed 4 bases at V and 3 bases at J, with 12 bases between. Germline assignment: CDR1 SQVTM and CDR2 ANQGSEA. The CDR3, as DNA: TGCAGCGTTGCGGTGGGAATCGACACTGAAGCTTTCTTT. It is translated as CSVAVGIDTEAFF. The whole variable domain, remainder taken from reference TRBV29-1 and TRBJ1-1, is SAVISQKPSRDICQRGTSLTIQCQVDSQVTMMFWYRQQPGQSLTLIATANQGSEATYESGFVIDKFPISRPNLTFSTLTVSNMSPEDSSIYLCSVAVGIDTEAFFGQGTRLTVV.

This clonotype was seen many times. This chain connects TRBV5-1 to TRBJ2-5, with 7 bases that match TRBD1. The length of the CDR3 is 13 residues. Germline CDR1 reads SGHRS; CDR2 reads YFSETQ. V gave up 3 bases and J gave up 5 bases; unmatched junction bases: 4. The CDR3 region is CASSSGQVETQYF. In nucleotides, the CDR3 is TGCGCCAGCAGCTCTGGACAGGTGGAGACCCAGTACTTC. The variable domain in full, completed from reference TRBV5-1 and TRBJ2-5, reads KAGVTQTPRYLIKTRGQQVTLSCSPISGHRSVSWYQQTPGQGLQFLFEYFSETQRNKGNFPGRFSGRQFSNSRSEMNVSTLELGDSALYLCASSSGQVETQYFGPGTRLLVL.

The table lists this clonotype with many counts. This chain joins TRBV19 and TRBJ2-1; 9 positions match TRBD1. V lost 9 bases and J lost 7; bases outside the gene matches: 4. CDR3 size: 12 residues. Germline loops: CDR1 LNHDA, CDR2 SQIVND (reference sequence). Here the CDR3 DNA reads TGTGCCAGCGGGACAGGGCAGAATGAGCAGTTCTTC. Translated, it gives CASGTGQNEQFF.

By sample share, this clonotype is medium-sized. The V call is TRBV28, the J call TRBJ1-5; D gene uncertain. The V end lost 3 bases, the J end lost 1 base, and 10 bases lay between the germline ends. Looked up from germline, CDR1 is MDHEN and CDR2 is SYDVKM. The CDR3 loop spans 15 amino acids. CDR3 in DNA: TGTGCCAGCAGTTTGGTTCGAGGGAGCAATCAGCCCCAGCATTTT. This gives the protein CASSLVRGSNQPQHF.

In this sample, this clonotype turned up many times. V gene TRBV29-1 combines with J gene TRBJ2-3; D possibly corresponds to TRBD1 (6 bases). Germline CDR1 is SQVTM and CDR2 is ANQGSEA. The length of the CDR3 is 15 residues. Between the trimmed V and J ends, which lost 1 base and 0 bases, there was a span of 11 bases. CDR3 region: CSVEVQGPSTDTQYF. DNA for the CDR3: TGCAGCGTTGAAGTACAGGGTCCTAGCACAGATACGCAGTATTTT.

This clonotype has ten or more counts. This CDR3 reads CAISGASPPYEQYF. The CDR3 DNA follows: TGTGCCATCAGCGGCGCTTCTCCCCCCTACGAGCAGTACTTC. The J gene is TRBJ2-7, the V gene TRBV10-3; D call uncertain. The V gene's germline CDR1 is ENHRY and CDR2 SYGVKD. V lost 6 bases, J lost 2 bases, and 14 bases lay in between. CDR3 size: 14 residues.

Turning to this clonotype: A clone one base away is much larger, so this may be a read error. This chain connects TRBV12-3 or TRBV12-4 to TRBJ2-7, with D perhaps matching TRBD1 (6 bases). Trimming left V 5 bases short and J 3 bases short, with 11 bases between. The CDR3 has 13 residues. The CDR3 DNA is TGTGCCAGCAGTCAATTACAGGGCTACGAGCAGTACTTC. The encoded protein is CASSQLQGYEQYF.

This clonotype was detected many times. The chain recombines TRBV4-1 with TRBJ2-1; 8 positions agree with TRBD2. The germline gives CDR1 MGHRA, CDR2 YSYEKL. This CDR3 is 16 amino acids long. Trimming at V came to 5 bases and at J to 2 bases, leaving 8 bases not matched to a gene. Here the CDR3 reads CASSSPGTRPYNEQFF. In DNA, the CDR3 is TGCGCCAGCAGCTCTCCCGGGACTAGACCCTACAATGAGCAGTTCTTC.

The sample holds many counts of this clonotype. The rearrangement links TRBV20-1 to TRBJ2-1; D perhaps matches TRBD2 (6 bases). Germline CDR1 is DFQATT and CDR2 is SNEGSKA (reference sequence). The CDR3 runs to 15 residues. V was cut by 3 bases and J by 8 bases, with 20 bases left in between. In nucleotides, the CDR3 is TGCAGTGCTAGCGCTAGCGCACTTCAGAAGCATGAGCAGTTCTTC. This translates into CSASASALQKHEQFF.

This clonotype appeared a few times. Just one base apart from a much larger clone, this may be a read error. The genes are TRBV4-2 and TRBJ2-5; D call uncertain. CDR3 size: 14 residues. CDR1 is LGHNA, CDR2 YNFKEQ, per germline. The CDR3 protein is CASSPSQYQEAQYF. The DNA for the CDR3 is TGTGCCAGCAGCCCGTCCCAGTACCAAGAGGCCCAGTACTTC.

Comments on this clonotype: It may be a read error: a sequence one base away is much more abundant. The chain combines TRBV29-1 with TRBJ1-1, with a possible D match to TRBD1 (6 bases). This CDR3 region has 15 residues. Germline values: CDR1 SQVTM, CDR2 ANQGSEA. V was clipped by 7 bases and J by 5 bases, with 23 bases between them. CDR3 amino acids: CSAGPLGQTKTEAFF. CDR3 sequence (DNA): TGCAGCGCCGGACCGCTTGGACAGACGAAAACTGAAGCTTTCTTT.